This TCR beta chain was observed in a study of OX40 agonist ivuxolimab in advanced cancers. Study-level information: The group had a mean age of 60 years, ranged from roughly 20 to 80, and was 82.7% male.

The CDR3 sequence is 14 residues long. Germline V gene sequence: CDR1 SGHAT, CDR2 FQNNGV. V shed 4 bases and J shed 4 bases, with 13 bases lying between them. The method was immunoSEQ multiplex PCR; TCRdb's version includes in-frame clones alone and lacks a portion of them. The sample includes some 58,000 clones, roughly nine tenths of them seen just once. The clonotype comes from an adult with an advanced solid tumor such as melanoma, head and neck, liver or kidney cancer. The chain links TRBV11-2 to TRBJ1-2, with D possibly being TRBD1 (5 bases). The sequencing used CD4+ or CD8+ T cells sorted from blood, collected in a trial of the OX40 agonist ivuxolimab. In DNA form, the CDR3 reads TGTGCCAGCAGCTCTTGGGACGGATTCTATGGCTACACCTTC. This sequence encodes CASSSWDGFYGYTF. The variable domain in full, with the rest retrieved from reference TRBV11-2 and TRBJ1-2, is EAGVAQSPRYKIIEKRQSVAFWCNPISGHATLYWYQQILGQGPKLLIQFQNNGVVDDSQLPKDRFSAERLKGVDSTLKIQPAKLEDSAVYLCASSSWDGFYGYTFGSGTRLTVV.